This T cell receptor (beta chain) emerged from a study of shared clonotypes between healthy human individuals (dated by TCRdb to about 2020). As for the study more broadly: Three men and two women, aged 18 to 49 years, made up the cohort. Per donor, three plates each were used for CD4 naive and CD4 memory, two for CD8 naive, and one for CD8 memory. Blood TCR repertoires of 5 or 6 healthy adults were deeply sequenced to estimate repertoire size and the extent of clonotype sharing between individuals. Libraries were prepared and TCR repertoires were sequenced by different laboratories using diverse techniques, in order to increase sequencing depth and limit assay-specific biases. Each donor's leukapheresis produced roughly between about 0.8 and 8.9 billion PBMCs. Overall results and qualifications from the work: Naive subsets generally had larger estimated clonotype richness than memory subsets. Compared with non-shared clonotypes, the clonotypes found in all four sorted-subset donors had higher generation probabilities. Even with the large sequencing depth, rarefaction of the sorted-subset datasets indicated that sequencing was incomplete. About 4.5% of naive CD4, roughly 3.6% of naive CD8, approximately 2.2% of memory CD4, and more than 0.35% of memory CD8 clonotypes were shared across several donors. Pairwise subsampling led to the expectation that sequencing depth would affect the degree of clonotype sharing among donors. The small number of donors limited the genetic and exposure-history diversity represented. Only blood was sampled, and tissue TCR repertoires likely differ from those in blood.

TCR CDR3 regions were amplified from genomic DNA by multiplex PCR using the deep immunoSEQ assay. For each cell subset, the extracted genomic DNA was distributed evenly across all wells of several immunoSEQ 96-well plates, and each plate served as one replicate. For sorted subsets, each replicate PCR was loaded with approximately 0.2 ug genomic DNA, equivalent to some 31,000 T cell genomes. The purified libraries were quantified using a Qubit 3.0 fluorometer, sized with a Bioanalyzer 2100, and then quantified again using the KAPA Library Quantification kit. Every immunoSEQ 96-well plate was sequenced on a separate single-read 150-cycle Illumina NextSeq 550 flow cell. The study's processing was this. Because the immunoSEQ output held only junctional sequences and lacked quality scores, the filtering could not match the filtering applied to full-length reads. Sequences were annotated with PyIR, a Python wrapper for IgBLAST v1.9, and V/J genes and CDR3 were assigned using IMGT germline references. Reads were filtered out if the reads had weak V/J assignments (E-value above 1e-6), no CDR3, stop codons, out-of-frame junctions, or ambiguous translated residues. V3J clonotypes were defined by identical inferred V gene, J gene, and CDR3 amino acid sequence. Percentage overlap between repertoires was calculated by dividing the number of shared unique clonotypes by the size of the smaller repertoire. Repertoire richness was assessed with RTK rarefaction, the Chao1 estimator, and Recon v2.1 estimates of unobserved clonotypes. Generation probabilities were computed with OLGA for all TCRbeta clonotypes obtained by the gDNA method from a handful of donors. The source is immuneACCESS, and TCRdb retained only in-frame sequences with V and J called. Part of the clones is not carried over; for the studies checked, unresolved V genes explain less than half of this, and the remainder is unexplained. The DNA was the basis for D and trimming; V, J and clone size are from that table. The sample includes 980,000 or so clones, with 76% observed a single time. About 1.5% of the sample lies in the top ten.

There are 13 amino acids in the CDR3, from cysteine to phenylalanine inclusive. The kept DNA is CDR3 alone, 39 bases in frame from the first base. In the germline V gene, CDR1 corresponds to SGHAT and CDR2 to FQNNGV. Ends trimmed: V by 5 bases, J by 5 bases; bases unmatched to a gene: 5. The donors were healthy, HIV-negative adults with no recently reported acute infections or vaccinations. Every donor was a Caucasian adult living in Nashville, Tennessee, USA. CD4+ T cells were enriched by magnetic negative selection; naive cells were then positively selected on CD45RA, and the negative fraction formed the memory subset. Blood was obtained by leukapheresis, after which PBMCs were separated by Ficoll-Histopaque density gradient centrifugation and cryopreserved in liquid nitrogen vapor phase. Purity and quantity of every magnetically sorted T cell population were checked by analytical flow cytometry. Genomic DNA was isolated from each sorted fraction and quantified by UV absorbance on a Nanodrop 2000c.

Comments on this clone: Which antigen it targets is not known. Per-nucleotide qualities are absent, and no much larger clonotype sits a single base away.

The receptor chain draws on TRBV11-2 and TRBJ1-1, and TRBD1 matches 7 of the central bases. The sequencing sample was made of memory CD4+ T cells sorted from blood. Per the publication, the cell subset or site label means: CD45RA-negative fraction. The sequence was obtained from a man in his late teens or twenties in good health. The bases are TGTGCCAGCAGCAAACAGGGGTGGACTGAAGCTTTCTTT. It is translated as CASSKQGWTEAFF.